The 27 T cell receptor beta chains in this list originate from one sample, sequenced in a study of regulatory T cells in long-lasting Graves disease. Time point in this sample: newly diagnosed GD, antithyroid drugs for less than 3 months. Preparation of the TCR library used RNA extracted from PBMCs. Combining iRepertoire HTBI primers with Arm-PCR of CDR3 regions, the authors built TCR beta libraries. TCRdb ran MiXCR on the multiplex PCR reads and lists one entry per CDR3 protein. The sample holds around 230,000 distinct CDR3 sequences; about a sixth are singletons and the top ten take over 20%. The source was peripheral blood mononuclear cells (PBMCs), collected at new diagnosis, from a patient treated with antithyroid drugs. These receptors all stem from a female donor with Graves disease.

This clonotype was observed a handful of times. A much larger clone is a single base away; this may be a read error. The CDR3 loop reads CSVIPGQGSGGQFF. CDR3 coding DNA: TGCAGCGTTATCCCGGGACAGGGTAGCGGAGGGCAGTTCTTC. The genes are TRBV29-1 and TRBJ2-1; 9 bases agree with TRBD1. CDR3 size: 14 residues. V lost 5 bases, J lost 12 bases, and 14 bases stayed unmatched. Germline values: CDR1 SQVTM, CDR2 ANQGSEA.

In the case of this clonotype: A junction end diverges from the germline sequence, so it may reflect a read error. The CDR3 sequence is CASSLDLAGGTF. CDR3 nucleotides: TGTGCCAGCAGCTTAGATCTAGCGGGAGGCACCTTC. J is TRBJ2-5 and V is TRBV11-2; 11 bases line up with TRBD2. The germline gives CDR1 SGHAT, CDR2 FQNNGV. The CDR3 is made up of 12 amino acids. Filled out from reference TRBV11-2 and TRBJ2-5, the complete variable domain reads EAGVAQSPRYKIIEKRQSVAFWCNPISGHATLYWYQQILGQGPKLLIQFQNNGVVDDSQLPKDRFSAERLKGVDSTLKIQPAKLEDSAVYLCASSLDLAGGTFGPGTRLLVL.

This clonotype was counted a few times. A much more abundant neighbour one base away suggests this may be a read error. CDR3 DNA: TGTGCCAGCAGCTTAGGGTTAGAAGGAGCTTTCTTT. Protein: CASSLGLEGAFF. The chain carries TRBV11-3 and TRBJ1-1; D is undetermined. From germline, CDR1 is SGHNT and CDR2 YENEEA. Trimming stripped 1 base from V and 10 bases from J, with 10 bases between. This CDR3 is 12 amino acids long.

This clonotype was detected ten times or more. CDR3: CASSLIGGTGELFF. The CDR3 coding sequence is TGTGCCAGCAGCTTAATAGGGGGCACCGGGGAGCTGTTTTTT. The rearrangement joins TRBV11-2 to TRBJ2-2, with TRBD1 as a possible D gene (6 bases). V lost 2 bases to trimming and J lost 4 bases, with 8 bases between them. The CDR3 covers 14 residues. Per the germline V gene, CDR1 is SGHAT and CDR2 is FQNNGV.

This clonotype showed up many times. This chain connects TRBV12-3 or TRBV12-4 to TRBJ2-3; D remains unclear. The germline V and J ends were trimmed by 1 base and 4 bases, with 3 bases remaining between them. CDR3 length: 12 residues. The CDR3 is CASSLEADTQYF. CDR3 coding DNA: TGTGCCAGCAGTTTAGAGGCAGATACGCAGTATTTT.

There are many counts of this clonotype. The chain employs TRBV18 and TRBJ2-3; 9 positions agree with TRBD2. The V segment lost 1 base and the J segment 2 bases; nucleotides outside the gene matches: 4. This CDR3 comprises 16 residues. Germline-derived CDR1 and CDR2 are KGHSH and LQKENI. The CDR3 DNA sequence: TGTGCCAGCTCACCACGAGTAGCGGGAGCCACAGATACGCAGTATTTT. Translation gives CASSPRVAGATDTQYF.

This clonotype occurred once. It differs at one base from a far larger clone, so likely a read error. V usage is TRBV28 and J usage is TRBJ2-7, with D perhaps matching TRBD2 (5 bases). Germline V lookup: CDR1 MDHEN, CDR2 SYDVKM. The CDR3 contains 12 residues. Trimming stripped 8 bases from V and 7 bases from J, with 15 bases between. The DNA of the CDR3 is TGTGCCAGCCGGGAATCCTACAATGAGCAGTACTTC. Protein: CASRESYNEQYF.

This clonotype was picked up many times. This rearrangement joins TRBV7-2 to TRBJ2-7, with D unresolved. The V end lost 1 base, the J end lost 3 bases, and 10 bases lay between the germline ends. The germline gives CDR1 SGHTA, CDR2 FQGNSA. The CDR3 has 14 residues. CDR3 DNA sequence: TGTGCCAGCAGCTTAGGCGTGAGTCGCTACGAGCAGTACTTC. The encoded protein is CASSLGVSRYEQYF.

This clonotype has at least ten counts. V gene TRBV7-8 combines with J gene TRBJ1-2; D is uncertain. The V gene lost 5 bases and the J gene lost 6 bases, with 13 bases spanning the gap. Germline values: CDR1 SGHVS, CDR2 FQNEAQ. CDR3 length equals 13 residues. The CDR3 DNA sequence: TGTGCCAGCAGCCGACGGCCTGGGGATGGCTACACCTTC. The encoded protein is CASSRRPGDGYTF.

V and J are TRBV19 and TRBJ1-1; weak D call: TRBD1 (6 bases). The CDR3 is made up of 15 amino acids. Trimming cost V 4 bases and J 2 bases, with 14 bases left between them. Germline assignment: CDR1 LNHDA and CDR2 SQIVND (reference sequence). The CDR3 sequence: CASSNLTGPNTEAFF. CDR3 nucleotide sequence: TGTGCCAGTAGTAACCTGACAGGACCTAACACTGAAGCTTTCTTT.

V gene TRBV6-2 or TRBV6-3 combines with J gene TRBJ2-5, with 10 bases lining up with TRBD2. CDR3 size: 14 residues. V shed 8 bases, J shed 5 bases, and the junction held 8 bases outside the gene matches. Germline CDR1 is MNHEY and CDR2 is SVGEGT. The CDR3 here is CASVSGRAVETQYF. The CDR3 nucleotides read TGTGCCAGCGTCAGCGGGAGGGCTGTTGAGACCCAGTACTTC.

This rearrangement joins TRBV5-1 to TRBJ2-5; 7 nucleotides line up with TRBD2. CDR1 is SGHRS, CDR2 YFSETQ, per germline. Trimming at V came to 0 bases and at J to 1 base, leaving 3 bases not matched to a gene. The length of the CDR3 is 15 residues. The CDR3 spells CASSLEGGSQETQYF. CDR3 nucleotides: TGCGCCAGCAGCTTGGAGGGAGGGTCCCAAGAGACCCAGTACTTC.

The chain is built from TRBV5-6 and TRBJ2-7; TRBD2 agrees at 9 bases. V lost 5 bases, J lost 5 bases, and 5 bases stayed unmatched. Germline CDR1 and CDR2: SGHDT and YYEEEE. The CDR3 contains 13 residues. The CDR3 here is CASRVAGAHEQYF. CDR3 nucleotides: TGTGCCAGCAGAGTAGCGGGAGCCCACGAGCAGTACTTC.

The chain couples TRBV30 to TRBJ2-5; no clear D gene. The germline CDR1 and CDR2 sequences are GTSNPN and SVGIG (reference sequence). CDR3 size: 12 residues. V was pared by 3 bases and J by 4 bases, with 9 bases between. DNA for the CDR3: TGTGCCTGGAGAAGGAGTCCAGAGACCCAGTACTTC. Protein sequence: CAWRRSPETQYF.

J is TRBJ2-7 and V is TRBV2; D is unclear. The germline V gene encodes CDR1 SNHLY and CDR2 FYNNEI. The CDR3 loop spans 17 amino acids. Trimming stripped 1 base from V and 2 bases from J, with 18 bases between. The CDR3 coding sequence is TGTGCCAGCAGTGAAGGAGTAGGCGCCACCTTCCCCTACGAGCAGTACTTC. As protein: CASSEGVGATFPYEQYF.

This clonotype was detected many times. The rearrangement uses TRBV12-3 or TRBV12-4 and TRBJ2-1; TRBD2 matches 8 bases. The trim removed 5 bases at V and 14 bases at J, leaving 14 bases unmatched. This CDR3 region has 14 residues. This chain's CDR3 is CASSPFSGTRDKFF. The CDR3 nucleotides read TGTGCCAGCAGTCCGTTCTCCGGGACTAGGGATAAGTTCTTC.

This clonotype was recorded many times. V and J are TRBV3-1 and TRBJ2-1, with no clear D. Germline CDR1 reads LGHDT; CDR2 reads YNNKEL (reference sequence). The CDR3 consists of 11 residues. Trimming removed 5 bases at V and 4 bases at J, with 3 bases between. The CDR3 region has the DNA TGTGCCAGCAGCGATTACAATGAGCAGTTCTTC. It translates to CASSDYNEQFF.

As concerns this clonotype: A far bigger clonotype differs at one base, so this is likely a read error. V is TRBV9 and J is TRBJ2-7; 11 nucleotides match TRBD2. Per the germline V gene, CDR1 is SGDLS and CDR2 is YYNGEE. CDR3 length: 14 amino acids. CDR3 sequence (DNA): TGTGCCGGCAGTCCACTAGCGGGAGTCTACGAGCAGTACTTC. Translated, it gives CAGSPLAGVYEQYF.

A few counts support this clonotype. The V and J genes are TRBV24-1 and TRBJ2-5; 11 bases line up with TRBD2. CDR1 KGHDR and CDR2 SFDVKD come from the germline V gene. Germline trimming cut 6 bases from V and 9 bases from J; bases unmatched to any gene: 8. This CDR3 contains 14 residues. The CDR3 DNA reads as TGTGCCACCAGTTCCCCGGGACTAGCGGCGGCCCAGTACTTC. Encoded protein: CATSSPGLAAAQYF.

The genes are TRBV2 and TRBJ2-3; 8 bases map to TRBD2. V lost 6 bases to trimming and J lost 3 bases; unmatched junction nucleotides: 8. The germline gives CDR1 SNHLY, CDR2 FYNNEI. The length of the CDR3 is 15 residues. CDR3 region: CASSRAGAVTDTQYF. CDR3 DNA sequence: TGTGCCAGCAGCCGAGCGGGAGCGGTGACAGATACGCAGTATTTT.

This clonotype was detected ten times or more. The V and J genes are TRBV7-9 and TRBJ1-5; no clear D gene. The germline V gene has CDR1 SEHNR and CDR2 FQNEAQ (reference sequence). The ends were cut back, 5 bases at V and 2 bases at J, with 10 bases in the middle. This CDR3 spans 14 amino acids. The CDR3 sequence is CASSPTGGNQPQHF. DNA of the CDR3: TGTGCCAGCAGCCCGACGGGAGGCAATCAGCCCCAGCATTTT.

This clonotype was found many times. The genes are TRBV4-1 and TRBJ1-2, with 7 bases that match TRBD1. The trim removed 0 bases at V and 3 bases at J, leaving 4 bases unmatched. This CDR3 comprises 15 residues. Germline lookup yields CDR1 MGHRA and CDR2 YSYEKL. Here the CDR3 reads CASSQEGGIDYGYTF. CDR3 nucleotide sequence: TGCGCCAGCAGCCAAGAAGGGGGCATAGACTATGGCTACACCTTC.

This clonotype occurred many times. The gene calls are TRBV5-1 and TRBJ2-2; 11 positions agree with TRBD2. With 4 bases clipped from V and 6 bases from J, the junction kept 5 bases outside the gene matches. The CDR3 is 15 residues long. Germline loops: CDR1 SGHRS, CDR2 YFSETQ. The chain's CDR3 is CASSPWTSGPGELFF. As DNA, the CDR3 is TGCGCCAGCAGCCCGTGGACTAGCGGGCCCGGGGAGCTGTTTTTT.

The chain uses TRBV20-1 and TRBJ2-5; tentatively, D is TRBD2 (7 bases). From germline, CDR1 is DFQATT and CDR2 SNEGSKA (reference sequence). The V end was cut by 7 bases, the J end by 7 bases, with 16 bases between. This CDR3 is 12 amino acids long. The DNA for the CDR3 is TGCAGTGTGCGGGGGCCAGGTGGGACCCAGTACTTC. This sequence encodes CSVRGPGGTQYF.

In this sample, this clonotype turned up many times. The rearrangement links TRBV6-2 or TRBV6-3 to TRBJ1-5; no reliable D call. The germline V gene encodes CDR1 MNHEY and CDR2 SVGEGT. The length of the CDR3 is 12 residues. Between the trimmed V and J ends, which lost 8 bases and 3 bases, there was a span of 8 bases. The CDR3 spells CASASTNQPQHF. The CDR3 nucleotides read TGTGCCAGCGCATCGACCAATCAGCCCCAGCATTTT.

The chain employs TRBV18 and TRBJ1-2; tentative D call: TRBD1 (5 bases). Trimming took 6 bases from V and 1 from J, leaving 12 bases between them. The V gene's germline CDR1 is KGHSH and CDR2 LQKENI. The CDR3 length is 14 residues. DNA for the CDR3: TGTGCCAGCTCGCTGGAAGGGGATAACTATGGCTACACCTTC. As protein: CASSLEGDNYGYTF.

This clonotype was recorded at least ten times. V and J are TRBV28 and TRBJ2-1; 11 bases map to TRBD2. There are 14 residues in the CDR3. V lost 2 bases and J lost 8; bases outside the gene matches: 2. Per the germline V gene, CDR1 is MDHEN and CDR2 is SYDVKM. The CDR3 loop is CASSLGLAGYEQFF. As DNA, the CDR3 is TGTGCCAGCAGTTTAGGACTAGCGGGCTATGAGCAGTTCTTC.